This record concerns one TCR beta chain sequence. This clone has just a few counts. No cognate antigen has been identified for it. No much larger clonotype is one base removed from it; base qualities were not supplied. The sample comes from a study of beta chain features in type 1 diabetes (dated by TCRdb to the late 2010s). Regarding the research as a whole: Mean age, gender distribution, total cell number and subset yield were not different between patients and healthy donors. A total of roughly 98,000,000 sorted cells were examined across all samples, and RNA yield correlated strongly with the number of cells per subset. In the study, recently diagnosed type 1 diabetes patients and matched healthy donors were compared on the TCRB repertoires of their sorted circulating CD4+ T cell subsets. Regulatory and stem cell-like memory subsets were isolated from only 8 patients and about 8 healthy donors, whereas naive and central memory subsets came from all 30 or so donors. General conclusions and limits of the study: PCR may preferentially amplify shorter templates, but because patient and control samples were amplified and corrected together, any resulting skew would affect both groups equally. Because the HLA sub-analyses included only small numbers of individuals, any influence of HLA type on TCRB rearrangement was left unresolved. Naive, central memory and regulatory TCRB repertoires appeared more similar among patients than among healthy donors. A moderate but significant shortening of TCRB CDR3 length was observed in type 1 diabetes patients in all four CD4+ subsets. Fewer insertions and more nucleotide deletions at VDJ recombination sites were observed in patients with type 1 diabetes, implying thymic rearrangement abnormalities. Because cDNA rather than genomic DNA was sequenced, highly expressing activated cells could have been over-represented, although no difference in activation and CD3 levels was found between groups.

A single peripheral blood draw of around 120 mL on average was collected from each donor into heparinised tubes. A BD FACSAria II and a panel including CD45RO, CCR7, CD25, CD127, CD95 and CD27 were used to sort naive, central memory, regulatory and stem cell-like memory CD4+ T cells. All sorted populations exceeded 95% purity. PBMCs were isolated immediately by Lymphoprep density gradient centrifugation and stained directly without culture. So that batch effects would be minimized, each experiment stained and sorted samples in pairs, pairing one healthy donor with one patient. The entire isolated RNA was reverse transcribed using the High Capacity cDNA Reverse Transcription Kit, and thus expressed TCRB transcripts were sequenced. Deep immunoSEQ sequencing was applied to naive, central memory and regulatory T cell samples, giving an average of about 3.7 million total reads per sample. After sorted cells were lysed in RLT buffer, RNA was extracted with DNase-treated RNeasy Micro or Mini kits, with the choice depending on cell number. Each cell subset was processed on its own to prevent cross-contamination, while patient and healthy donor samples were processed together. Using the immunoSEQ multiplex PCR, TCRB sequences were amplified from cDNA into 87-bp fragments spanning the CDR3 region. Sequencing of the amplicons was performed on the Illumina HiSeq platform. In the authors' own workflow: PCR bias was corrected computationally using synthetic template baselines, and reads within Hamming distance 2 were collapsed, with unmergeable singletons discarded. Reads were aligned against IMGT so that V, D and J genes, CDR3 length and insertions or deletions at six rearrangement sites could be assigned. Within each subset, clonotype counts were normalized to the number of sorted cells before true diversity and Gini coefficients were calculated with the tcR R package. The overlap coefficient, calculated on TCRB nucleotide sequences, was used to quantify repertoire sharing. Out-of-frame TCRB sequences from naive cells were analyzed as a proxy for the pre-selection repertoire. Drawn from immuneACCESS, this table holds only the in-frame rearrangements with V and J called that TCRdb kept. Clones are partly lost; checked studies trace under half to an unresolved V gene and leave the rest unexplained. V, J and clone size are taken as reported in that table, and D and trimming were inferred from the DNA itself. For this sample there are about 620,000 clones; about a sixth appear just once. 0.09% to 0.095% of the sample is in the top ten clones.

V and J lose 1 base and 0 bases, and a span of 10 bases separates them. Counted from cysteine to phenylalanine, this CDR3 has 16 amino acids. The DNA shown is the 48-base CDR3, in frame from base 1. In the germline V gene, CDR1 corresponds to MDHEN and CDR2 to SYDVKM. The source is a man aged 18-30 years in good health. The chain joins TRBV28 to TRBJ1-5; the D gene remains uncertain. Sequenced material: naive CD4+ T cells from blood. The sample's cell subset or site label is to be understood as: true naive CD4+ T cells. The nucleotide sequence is TGTGCCAGCAGTTTATCGGGCCGCCCTAGCAATCAGCCCCAGCATTTT. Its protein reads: CASSLSGRPSNQPQHF.